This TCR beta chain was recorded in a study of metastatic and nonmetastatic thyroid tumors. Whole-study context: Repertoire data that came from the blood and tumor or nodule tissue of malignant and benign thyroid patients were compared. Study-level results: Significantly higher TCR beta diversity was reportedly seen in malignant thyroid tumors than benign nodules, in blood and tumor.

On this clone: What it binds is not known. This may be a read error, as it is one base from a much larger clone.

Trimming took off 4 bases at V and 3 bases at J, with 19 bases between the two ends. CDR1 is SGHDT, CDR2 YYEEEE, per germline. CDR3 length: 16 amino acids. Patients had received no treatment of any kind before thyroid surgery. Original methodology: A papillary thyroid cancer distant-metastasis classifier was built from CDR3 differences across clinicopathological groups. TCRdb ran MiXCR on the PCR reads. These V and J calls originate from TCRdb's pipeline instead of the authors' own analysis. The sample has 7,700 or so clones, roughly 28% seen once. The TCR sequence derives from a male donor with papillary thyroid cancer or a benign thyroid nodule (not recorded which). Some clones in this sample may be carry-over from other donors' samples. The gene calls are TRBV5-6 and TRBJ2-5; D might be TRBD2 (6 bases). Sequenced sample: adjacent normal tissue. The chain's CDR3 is CASSRRAIGYEETQYF. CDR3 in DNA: TGTGCCAGCAGCCGGAGGGCTATCGGATACGAAGAGACCCAGTACTTC. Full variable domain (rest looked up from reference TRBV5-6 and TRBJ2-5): DAGVTQSPTHLIKTRGQQVTLRCSPKSGHDTVSWYQQALGQGPQFIFQYYEEEERQRGNFPDRFSGHQFPNYSSELNVNALLLGDSALYLCASSRRAIGYEETQYFGPGTRLLVL.